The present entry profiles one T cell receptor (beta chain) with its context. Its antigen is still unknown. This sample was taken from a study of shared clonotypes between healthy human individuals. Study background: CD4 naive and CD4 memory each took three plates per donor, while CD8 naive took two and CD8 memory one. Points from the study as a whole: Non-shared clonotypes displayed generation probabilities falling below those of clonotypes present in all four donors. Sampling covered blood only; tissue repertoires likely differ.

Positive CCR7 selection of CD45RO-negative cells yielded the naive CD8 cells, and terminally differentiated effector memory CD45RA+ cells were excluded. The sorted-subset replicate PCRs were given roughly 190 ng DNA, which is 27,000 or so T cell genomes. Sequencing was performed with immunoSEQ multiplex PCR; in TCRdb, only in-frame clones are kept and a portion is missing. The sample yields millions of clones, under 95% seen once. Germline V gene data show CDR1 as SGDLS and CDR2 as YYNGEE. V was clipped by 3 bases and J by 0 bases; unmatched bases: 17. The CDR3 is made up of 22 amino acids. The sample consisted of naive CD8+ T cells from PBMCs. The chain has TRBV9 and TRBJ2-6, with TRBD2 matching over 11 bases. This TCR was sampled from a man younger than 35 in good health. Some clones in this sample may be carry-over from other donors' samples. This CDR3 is CASSAFYSLTSGITSGANVLTF. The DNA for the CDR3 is TGTGCCAGCAGCGCATTTTACAGCCTGACTAGCGGGATAACCTCTGGGGCCAACGTCCTGACTTTC. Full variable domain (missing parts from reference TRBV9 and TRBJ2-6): DSGVTQTPKHLITATGQRVTLRCSPRSGDLSVYWYQQSLDQGLQFLIQYYNGEERAKGNILERFSAQQFPDLHSELNLSSLELGDSALYFCASSAFYSLTSGITSGANVLTFGAGSRLTVL.